The rows below give T cell receptor beta chains drawn from one sample of a study of cytomegalovirus exposure and HLA in healthy donors. Repertoires were generated with immunoSEQ multiplex PCR, while TCRdb's copy carries only in-frame clones and drops some. The sample consists of 110,000 or so clones, under 85% of them appearing once. The sample taken for sequencing was PBMCs. These receptors originate from a man aged 30 to 39 in good health and CMV-seronegative. Each CDR3 is given with its conserved first and last residue. The D gene is left open where the match is weak. Part of the rows lack a size; the others show once, few, many or a class for expanded clones.

-,TRBV10-3,-,TRBJ1-1,TGTGCCATCAGTGATAAGCTGGTCACTGAAGCTTTCTTT,CAISDKLVTEAFF
-,TRBV10-3,-,TRBJ1-5,TGTGCCATCAGTGAGGGGGGGGACGGGGATCAGCCCCAGCATTTT,CAISEGGDGDQPQHF
-,TRBV28,-,TRBJ1-1,TGTGCCAGCAGTGCCGACAGGAGGAGAAGGAACACTGAAGCTTTCTTT,CASSADRRRRNTEAFF
-,TRBV28,TRBD2,TRBJ2-2,TGTGCCAGCAGTCCGGGGACTAGCGGGAGAGGGACCGGGGAGCTGTTTTTT,CASSPGTSGRGTGELFF
-,TRBV6-5,-,TRBJ2-7,TGTGCCAGCAGTGACACAGGACCCCCCTACGAGCAGTACTTC,CASSDTGPPYEQYF
-,TRBV7-9,-,TRBJ2-1,TGTGCCAGCAGCCTCAGAAGCAATGAGCAGTTCTTC,CASSLRSNEQFF
-,TRBV5-6,TRBD1,TRBJ2-7,TGTGCCAGCATCCAACAGGGGCGTACCTACGAGCAGTACTTC,CASIQQGRTYEQYF
once,TRBV7-2,-,TRBJ2-3,TGTGCCAGCAGCTCTCCAAGGGGCCTCGCTGGCACAGATACGCAGTATTTT,CASSSPRGLAGTDTQYF
-,TRBV1,-,TRBJ2-7,TGCACCAGCAGCCAAGATAAGGGGACTAGCGGGGACTTCGAGCAGTACTTC,CTSSQDKGTSGDFEQYF
-,TRBV7-2,-,TRBJ2-1,TGTGCCAGCAGCCGAGGGGGGGGAATGGGTGAGCAGTTCTTC,CASSRGGGMGEQFF
-,TRBV4-3,-,TRBJ2-3,TGCGCCAGCAGCCAAGATTCCCGGCCGGGAGATACGCAGTATTTT,CASSQDSRPGDTQYF
once,TRBV30,-,TRBJ1-3,TGTGCCTGGCTACAGGGAAACTCTGGAAACACCATATATTTT,CAWLQGNSGNTIYF
-,TRBV6-5,-,TRBJ2-3,TGTGCCAGCAGTTACGGCCGACTTGATACGCAGTATTTT,CASSYGRLDTQYF
-,TRBV5-6,-,TRBJ1-6,TGTGCCAGCAGCTACCCAGATAATTCACCCCTCCACTTT,CASSYPDNSPLHF
-,TRBV19,-,TRBJ2-1,TGTGCCAGTAGTACCCCGGGAGTCACGGACGAGCAGTTCTTC,CASSTPGVTDEQFF
-,TRBV7-8,TRBD2,TRBJ2-5,TGTGCCAGCAGCTTAGGGACTAGCGGGGAAGAGACCCAGTACTTC,CASSLGTSGEETQYF
-,TRBV2,TRBD1,TRBJ2-7,TGTGCCAGCAAAGGACAGGTCTACGAGCAGTACTTC,CASKGQVYEQYF
-,TRBV7-3,-,TRBJ2-5,TGTGCCAGCGGGGGGGGCGGGCCGGGCGAGACCCAGTACTTC,CASGGGGPGETQYF